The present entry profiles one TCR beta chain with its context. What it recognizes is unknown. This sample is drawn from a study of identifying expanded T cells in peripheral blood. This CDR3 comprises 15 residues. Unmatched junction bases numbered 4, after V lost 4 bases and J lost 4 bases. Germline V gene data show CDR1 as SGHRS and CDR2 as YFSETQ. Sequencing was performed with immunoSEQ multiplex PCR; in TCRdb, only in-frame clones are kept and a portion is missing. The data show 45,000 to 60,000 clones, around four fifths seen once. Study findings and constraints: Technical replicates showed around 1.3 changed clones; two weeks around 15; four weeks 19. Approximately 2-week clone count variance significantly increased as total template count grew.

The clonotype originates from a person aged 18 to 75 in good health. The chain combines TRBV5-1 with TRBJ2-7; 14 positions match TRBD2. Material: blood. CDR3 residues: CASSGGLAGVYEQYF. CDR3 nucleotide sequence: TGCGCCAGCAGCGGGGGACTAGCGGGAGTTTACGAGCAGTACTTC.